The TCR beta chain under discussion was sequenced for a study of early T cells in non-severe SARS-CoV-2 infection (dated by TCRdb to the early 2020s). In terms of the full investigation: TCR sequencing used bulk RNA from unsorted whole blood, so alpha and beta chains could not be paired. What the authors observed across the whole study: VDJdb matching was skewed toward anti-spike CD8 responses and likely underestimated virus-specific expansions, missing private and CD4 specificities.

The library was made by 5' RACE. The instrument given in TCRdb is NextSeq 500. To correct for sequencing error and PCR bias, the TCR library protocol tagged individual cDNA molecules with unique molecular identifiers. Both TCR alpha and beta chains were sequenced, and tight co-correlation was observed between alpha and beta sequence abundances in each sample. The authors' analysis ran thus. Decombinator V4 was used to annotate TCR sequences for V gene, J gene and CDR3. Expanded TCRs were defined as changing significantly between any two time points under a Poisson model with p below 0.0001. TCR abundances were normalised to the total number of TCRs sequenced per sample and expressed as counts per million. TRAV1-2 paired with TRAJ12, TRAJ20 or TRAJ33 defined MAIT TCRs, while TRAV10 paired with TRAJ18 defined iNKT TCRs. VDJdb, accessed 1 November 2021, was searched for CMV, EBV and SARS-CoV-2 annotated TCRs, excluding TCRs annotated for multiple antigens. TCRdb ran its own pipeline on the public reads, namely fastp trimming at Q25 and MiXCR clone calling, and kept in-frame beta chains. When rows share a CDR3 protein, they turn into one entry using the most common DNA and genes. These V and J calls are TCRdb output, not the study's own analysis. In this sample the table shows 70,000 to 80,000 distinct CDR3 sequences, roughly an eighth of which occur a single time. The ten largest clones add up to 2.5% to 3% of the sample.

This clonotype was recorded at least ten times. Its antigen is still unknown. No base-level quality is on record; no much larger clone is a single base apart. Trimming takes 5 bases off V and 1 base off J; junction bases not matched to a gene: 2. Sequences SGHNT (CDR1) and YYREEE (CDR2) are obtained from the germline V gene (reference sequence). The CDR3, from cysteine to phenylalanine, totals 14 residues. Of all the DNA, just the CDR3 is kept, 42 bases in frame from base 1. The study was a case-control design nested within a healthcare worker cohort in London, UK, with weekly nasopharyngeal swab PCR tests and blood sampling. Healthcare workers were enrolled in the week of the UK lockdown, from 23 to 31 March 2020, and were followed every week for up to roughly 15 weeks.

The starting material was whole blood, obtained at baseline. This sequence originates from an adult who was a healthcare worker with PCR-confirmed SARS-CoV-2 infection or an uninfected control (not recorded which). The rearrangement combines TRBV5-4 with TRBJ2-2, and 7 junction bases match TRBD1. The DNA is TGTGCCAGCAGATGGACAGGGAACACCGGGGAGCTGTTTTTT. Protein translation: CASRWTGNTGELFF.